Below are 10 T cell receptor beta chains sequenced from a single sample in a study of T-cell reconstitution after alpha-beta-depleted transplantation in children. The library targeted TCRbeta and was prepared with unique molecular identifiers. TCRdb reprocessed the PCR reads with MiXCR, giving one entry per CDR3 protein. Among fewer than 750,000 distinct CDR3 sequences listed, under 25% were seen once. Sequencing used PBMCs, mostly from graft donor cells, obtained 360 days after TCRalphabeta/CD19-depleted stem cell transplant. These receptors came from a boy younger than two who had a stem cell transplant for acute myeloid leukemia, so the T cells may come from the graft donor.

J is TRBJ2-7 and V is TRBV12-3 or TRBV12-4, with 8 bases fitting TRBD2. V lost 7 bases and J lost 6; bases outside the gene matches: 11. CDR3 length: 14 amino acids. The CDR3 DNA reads TGTGCCAGCAAGGCCGGGGGGGCGAGAGGCGAGCAGTACGTC. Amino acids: CASKAGGARGEQYV.

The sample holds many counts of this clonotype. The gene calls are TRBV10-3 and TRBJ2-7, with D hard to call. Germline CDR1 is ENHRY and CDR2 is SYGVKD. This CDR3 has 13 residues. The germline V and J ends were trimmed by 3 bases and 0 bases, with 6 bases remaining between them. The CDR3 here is CAISDALSYEQYF. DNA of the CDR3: TGTGCCATCAGTGACGCTCTCTCCTACGAGCAGTACTTC.

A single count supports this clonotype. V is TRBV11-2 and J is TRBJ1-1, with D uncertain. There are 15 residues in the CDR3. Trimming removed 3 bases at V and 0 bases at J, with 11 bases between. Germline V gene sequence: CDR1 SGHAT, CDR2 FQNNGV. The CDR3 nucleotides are TGTGCCAGCAGCTTGAATCGGCAGATGAACACTGAAGCTTTCTTT. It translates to CASSLNRQMNTEAFF.

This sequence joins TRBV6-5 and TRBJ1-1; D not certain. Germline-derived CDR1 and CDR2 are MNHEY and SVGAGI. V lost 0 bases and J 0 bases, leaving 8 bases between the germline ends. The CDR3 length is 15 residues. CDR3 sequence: CASSYSAGMNTEAFF. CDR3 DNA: TGTGCCAGCAGTTACTCGGCAGGCATGAACACTGAAGCTTTCTTT.

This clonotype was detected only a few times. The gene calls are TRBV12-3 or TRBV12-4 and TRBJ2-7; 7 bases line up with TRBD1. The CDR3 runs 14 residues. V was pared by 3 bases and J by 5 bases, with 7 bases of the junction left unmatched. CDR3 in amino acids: CASSFLGQRDEQYF. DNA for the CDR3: TGTGCCAGCAGTTTCTTGGGACAGAGGGACGAGCAGTACTTC.

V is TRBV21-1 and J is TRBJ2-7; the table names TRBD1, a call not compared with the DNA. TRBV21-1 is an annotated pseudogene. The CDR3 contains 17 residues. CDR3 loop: CASSPPPGEGSSYEQYV. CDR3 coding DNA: TGTGCCAGCAGCCCACCCCCCGGCGAAGGGAGCTCCTACGAGCAGTACGTC.

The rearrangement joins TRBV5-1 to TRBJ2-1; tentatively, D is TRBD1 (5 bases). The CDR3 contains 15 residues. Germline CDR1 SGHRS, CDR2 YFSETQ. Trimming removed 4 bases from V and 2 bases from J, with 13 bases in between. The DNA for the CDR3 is TGCGCCAGCAGCGTCGGACAAGCGCCCTACAATGAGCAGTTCTTC. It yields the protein CASSVGQAPYNEQFF.

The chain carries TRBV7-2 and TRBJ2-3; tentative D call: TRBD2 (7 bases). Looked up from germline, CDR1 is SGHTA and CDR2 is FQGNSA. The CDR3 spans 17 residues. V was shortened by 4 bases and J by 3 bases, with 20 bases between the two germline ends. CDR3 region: CASSYPGGGGPTDTQYF. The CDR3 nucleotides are TGTGCCAGCAGCTACCCGGGTGGGGGGGGGCCAACAGATACGCAGTATTTT.

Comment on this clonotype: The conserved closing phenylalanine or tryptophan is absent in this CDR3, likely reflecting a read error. Here the CDR3 reads CASSLPLGQNEQFY. In DNA form, the CDR3 reads TGTGCCAGCAGTTTGCCTCTTGGGCAGAATGAGCAGTTCTAC. The chain has TRBV12-3 or TRBV12-4 and TRBJ2-1; D is undetermined. The germline V and J ends were trimmed by 3 bases and 7 bases, with 13 bases remaining between them. This CDR3 spans 14 amino acids.

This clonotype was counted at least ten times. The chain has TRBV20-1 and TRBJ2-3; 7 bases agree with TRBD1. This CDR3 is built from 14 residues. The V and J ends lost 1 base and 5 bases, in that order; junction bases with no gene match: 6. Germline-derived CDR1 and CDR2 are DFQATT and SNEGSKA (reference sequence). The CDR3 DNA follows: TGCAGTGCTAGAGCAGCTTCAGGGGGAGATACGCAGTATTTT. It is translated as CSARAASGGDTQYF.